This T cell receptor beta chain emerged from a study of blood T cell repertoires in COVID-19 (dated by TCRdb to about 2020). With respect to the entire study: The collaborator samples originated in the United States, Italy and Spain and spanned the acute and convalescent phases of COVID-19. The prospective study material was composed of cDNA or gDNA derived from T cells, B-cell-depleted T cells, or PBMCs. Subjects who had been exposed to COVID-19, were actively infected with it, or had recovered from it provided the deeply sampled blood TCRbeta repertoires that made up the dataset. The repertoires were released in a freely available public database meant as a resource for research on the immune response to SARS-CoV-2. Samples were obtained from the ongoing ImmuneRACE study (first 160 participants) and from over 1,000 subjects provided by 6 global collaborators. Sample metadata almost always included a de-identified subject ID, COVID-19 status, age in years and sex. Where available, HLA class I and class II types were obtained from metadata supplied by the sample provider rather than from assay-based typing. Paper-wide results and their limitations: Clinical and demographic metadata were provided uncurated, with the amount varying by source and participant.

TCRbeta CDR3 regions were amplified from genomic DNA by means of the immunoSEQ Assay, a bias-controlled multiplex PCR. In the paper's pipeline: Within the assay, amplification of reference gene primers was used to estimate how many nucleated cells each sample contained. Sequence reads were collapsed and filtered to measure the absolute abundance of every unique TCRbeta CDR3 rearrangement. Productive Simpson clonality was computed per sample as the square root of Simpson's diversity index over productive rearrangements. TCRdb stores this immuneACCESS table with in-frame sequences only. Part of the clones is absent; in the studies checked, under half of the shortfall reflects unresolved V genes, and no reason is known for the rest. That table gives V, J and clone size, and the DNA gave D and trimming. The table for this sample lists 200,000 to 250,000 clones; approximately 84% of them were counted only once. The ten most abundant clones make up over 6% of the sample.

CDR1 and CDR2, per the germline V gene, are SGHTA and FQGTGA. Here V drops 4 bases and J drops 9 bases, and the junction holds 12 bases not matched to any gene. The CDR3 has 15 amino acids, counting the end cysteine and phenylalanine. The CDR3 DNA has 45 bases and is translated from base 1. At one collaborating source in Seattle, patients were enrolled during active infection and were followed longitudinally through the course of disease. Collaborating institutions collected whole blood in K2EDTA tubes following their own protocols. For TCRbeta analysis, collaborators shipped samples as frozen whole blood, isolated PBMCs, or DNA extracted from either of those sample types. As concerns this clone: This clone's antigen is unknown. No much larger clonotype is one base removed from it; base qualities were not supplied.

This clonotype was sampled from a woman at least 80 years old with COVID-19, enrolled during active disease. The rearranged segments are TRBV7-3 and TRBJ2-1; 7 bases in between match TRBD2. Sequenced input: peripheral blood. The CDR3 has the sequence CASSSLRGRDGEQFF. The nucleotide sequence reads as follows: TGTGCCAGCAGCTCCCTCCGGGGGAGGGATGGTGAGCAGTTCTTC.